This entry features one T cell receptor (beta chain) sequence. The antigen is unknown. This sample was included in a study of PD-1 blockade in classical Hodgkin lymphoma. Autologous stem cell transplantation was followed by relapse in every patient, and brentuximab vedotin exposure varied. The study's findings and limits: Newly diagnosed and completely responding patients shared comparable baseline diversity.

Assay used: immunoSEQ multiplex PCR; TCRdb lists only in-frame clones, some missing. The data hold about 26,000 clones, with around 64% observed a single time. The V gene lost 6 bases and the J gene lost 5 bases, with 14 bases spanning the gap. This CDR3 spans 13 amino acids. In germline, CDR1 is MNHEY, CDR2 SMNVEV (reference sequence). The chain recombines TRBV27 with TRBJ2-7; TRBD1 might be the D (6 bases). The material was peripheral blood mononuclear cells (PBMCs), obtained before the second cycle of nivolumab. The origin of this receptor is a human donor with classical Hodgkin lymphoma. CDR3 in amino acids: CASSHREGDEQYF. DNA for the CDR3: TGTGCCAGCAGCCACAGGGAAGGGGACGAGCAGTACTTC.